The 24 T cell receptor beta chains below all came from one sample that was sequenced in a study of CD8 T cells in ankylosing spondylitis. These receptors have no known antigen. Regarding the study as a whole: What appeared characteristic of ankylosing spondylitis blood was a TCR beta motif of eight highly homologous variants.

TCRdb analysed the 5' RACE reads with MiXCR anew, one entry per CDR3 protein. The repertoire holds under 950,000 distinct CDR3 sequences, under 20% seen once, with 15% to 20% in the top ten. Sequencing used blood, either unsorted or a sorted T cell fraction (not recorded which). These receptors came from a male donor with ankylosing spondylitis.

This chain connects TRBV7-9 to TRBJ1-2, with TRBD1 matching over 8 bases. This CDR3 is 14 amino acids long. CDR1 and CDR2 from the germline V gene are SEHNR and FQNEAQ (reference sequence). Unmatched junction bases numbered 6, after V lost 5 bases and J lost 4 bases. As DNA, the CDR3 is TGTGCCAGCAGCCCACAGGGGGAGGGCTATGGCTACACCTTC. Amino acid sequence: CASSPQGEGYGYTF. Complete variable domain (other parts from reference TRBV7-9 and TRBJ1-2): DTGVSQNPRHKITKRGQNVTFRCDPISEHNRLYWYRQTLGQGPEFLTYFQNEAQLEKSRLLSDRFSAERPKGSFSTLEIQRTEQGDSAMYLCASSPQGEGYGYTFGSGTRLTVV.

This chain joins TRBV5-1 and TRBJ2-7, with D perhaps TRBD1 or TRBD2 (6 bases each). CDR1 is SGHRS, CDR2 YFSETQ, per germline. V was trimmed by 3 bases and J by 1 base, leaving 14 bases between them. CDR3 size: 15 residues. CDR3 sequence (DNA): TGCGCCAGCAGCTGGCTAGGGGGGCAATCCTACGAGCAGTACTTC. Protein sequence: CASSWLGGQSYEQYF.

V and J are TRBV29-1 and TRBJ1-1; maybe TRBD1 (5 bases). CDR3 length: 15 residues. Looked up from germline, CDR1 is SQVTM and CDR2 is ANQGSEA. V shed 7 bases and J shed 6 bases, with 24 bases lying between them. The CDR3 reads CSAVSGGQPLPEAFF. CDR3 nucleotides: TGCAGCGCCGTAAGTGGAGGACAACCGTTGCCTGAAGCTTTCTTT.

The chain is built from TRBV7-9 and TRBJ2-3, with 10 bases aligning to TRBD1. J was trimmed by 3 bases and V by 5 bases; bases with no gene match: 5. Germline V gives CDR1 SEHNR, CDR2 FQNEAQ (reference sequence). The CDR3 has 15 residues. CDR3 sequence (DNA): TGTGCCAGCAGCACCCGGGACAGGGGAACAGATACGCAGTATTTT. Residues: CASSTRDRGTDTQYF.

V is TRBV6-2 or TRBV6-3 and J is TRBJ2-5, with D perhaps TRBD1 (6 bases). The CDR3 runs to 12 residues. Per germline, CDR1 MNHEY and CDR2 SVGEGT. Trimming removed 6 bases from V and 2 bases from J, with 7 bases in between. The CDR3 is CASRTGQETQYF. CDR3 sequence (DNA): TGTGCCAGCAGGACAGGACAAGAGACCCAGTACTTC.

V and J are TRBV25-1 and TRBJ2-3; a weak D match, TRBD1 (5 bases). Trimming took off 5 bases at V and 6 bases at J, with 18 bases between the two ends. CDR1 is MGHDK and CDR2 is SYGVNS in the germline V gene. There are 15 residues in the CDR3. In DNA form, the CDR3 reads TGTGCCAGCAGTAAACCGGGCCCCAAGGGGGATACGCAGTATTTT. Translation: CASSKPGPKGDTQYF.

This clonotype was detected a few times. The V gene is TRBV27, the J gene TRBJ2-7; D possibly corresponds to TRBD2 (6 bases). Trimming pared 5 bases from V and 0 bases from J, leaving 11 bases between. The CDR3 has 14 residues. CDR1 MNHEY and CDR2 SMNVEV come from the germline V gene (reference sequence). DNA of the CDR3: TGTGCCAGCAGTCCCCTAGCGTACTCCTACGAGCAGTACTTC. Encoded protein: CASSPLAYSYEQYF.

This chain connects TRBV10-3 to TRBJ2-3; TRBD2 matches at 7 bases. The CDR3 spans 16 residues. After removal of 3 bases from V and 1 base from J, the junction contained 7 bases not matched to a gene. Germline-derived CDR1 and CDR2 are ENHRY and SYGVKD. CDR3 in amino acids: CAISDGLAGGTDTQYF. CDR3 DNA: TGTGCCATCAGTGATGGTTTGGCGGGAGGCACAGATACGCAGTATTTT.

This clonotype appeared a few times. The chain joins TRBV5-1 to TRBJ2-3; D not resolved. Germline V CDR1 and CDR2: SGHRS, YFSETQ. The CDR3 loop spans 18 amino acids. Trimming left V 0 bases short and J 0 bases short, with 17 bases between. CDR3 sequence: CASSLAPNYGSSTDTQYF. The CDR3 DNA sequence: TGCGCCAGCAGCTTGGCCCCTAATTACGGATCTAGCACAGATACGCAGTATTTT.

In this sample, this clonotype turned up a few times. V and J are TRBV12-3 or TRBV12-4 and TRBJ2-4, with 10 bases fitting TRBD1. The CDR3 is made up of 14 amino acids. V trimming: 4 bases; J trimming: 8 bases; junction bases outside the gene matches: 5. CDR3 nucleotides: TGTGCCAGCAGTTCAACCGGACAGGGGGACATTCAGTACTTC. Translation gives CASSSTGQGDIQYF.

The chain uses TRBV6-1 and TRBJ1-2; possibly TRBD1 for D (6 bases). The CDR3 extends over 16 amino acids. The V gene lost 6 bases and the J gene lost 2 bases, with 19 bases spanning the gap. Germline-derived CDR1 and CDR2 are MNHNS and SASEGT. CDR3 coding DNA: TGTGCCAGCAGCTCCAACCACAGGGTATACAACTATGGCTACACCTTC. Its protein is CASSSNHRVYNYGYTF.

This clonotype was found a few times. This chain uses TRBV7-9 with TRBJ2-1; the D gene could be TRBD1 or TRBD2 (5 bases each). V was clipped by 5 bases and J by 4 bases, with 12 bases between them. The CDR3 contains 14 residues. The germline V gene encodes CDR1 SEHNR and CDR2 FQNEAQ (reference sequence). CDR3 in amino acids: CASSKGDQYNEQFF. The CDR3 region has the DNA TGTGCCAGCAGCAAAGGGGACCAGTACAATGAGCAGTTCTTC.

This clonotype was detected only a few times. This chain links TRBV7-3 with TRBJ2-3; D is possibly TRBD1 (6 bases). CDR1 is SGHTA and CDR2 is FQGTGA in the germline V gene. The V end was cut by 1 base, the J end by 3 bases, with 8 bases between. The CDR3 contains 14 residues. The CDR3: CASSLMGQTDTQYF. The CDR3, as DNA: TGTGCCAGCAGCTTAATGGGACAAACAGATACGCAGTATTTT.

The chain uses TRBV4-1 and TRBJ1-3, with a possible D match to TRBD1 (5 bases). Germline V gene sequence: CDR1 MGHRA, CDR2 YSYEKL. V was cut by 0 bases and J by 3 bases, with 9 bases left in between. This CDR3 is built from 15 residues. DNA of the CDR3: TGCGCCAGCAGCCAAGATGGGGGGGATGGAAACACCATATATTTT. This sequence encodes CASSQDGGDGNTIYF.

The chain employs TRBV28 and TRBJ2-1, with TRBD2 matching 8 bases. Germline values: CDR1 MDHEN, CDR2 SYDVKM. J was trimmed by 4 bases and V by 6 bases; bases with no gene match: 11. There are 16 residues in the CDR3. CDR3: CASSRFGGATYNEQFF. CDR3 DNA sequence: TGTGCCAGCAGCCGCTTCGGGGGGGCTACGTACAATGAGCAGTTCTTC.

The genes are TRBV20-1 and TRBJ1-1, with TRBD1 identical over 9 bases. The CDR3 is made up of 15 amino acids. The V gene end was trimmed by 0 bases and the J gene end by 3 bases; junction bases not matched to a gene: 5. Germline CDR1 reads DFQATT; CDR2 reads SNEGSKA (reference sequence). As DNA, the CDR3 is TGCAGTGCTAGAGATCTGGGGACAGGGTACACTGAAGCTTTCTTT. Its translation is CSARDLGTGYTEAFF.

There are a few counts of this clonotype. CDR3 DNA sequence: TGCGCCAGCAGCCAACATCCCTCACTTGGGGACTACGAGCAGTACTTC. It translates to CASSQHPSLGDYEQYF. The gene calls are TRBV4-1 and TRBJ2-7; no definite D call. CDR3 length equals 16 residues. Germline assignment: CDR1 MGHRA and CDR2 YSYEKL. The V and J ends lost 2 bases and 3 bases respectively, with 17 bases between them.

This clonotype was counted a few times. The rearrangement joins TRBV5-1 to TRBJ2-2, with D perhaps matching TRBD1 or TRBD2 (5 bases each). This CDR3 has 16 residues. CDR1 is SGHRS and CDR2 is YFSETQ in the germline V gene. Trimming took off 3 bases at V and 2 bases at J, with 14 bases between the two ends. The CDR3 DNA reads as TGCGCCAGCAGCTCGGGATCTTGGACAAACACCGGGGAGCTGTTTTTT. Its translation: CASSSGSWTNTGELFF.

The chain joins TRBV9 to TRBJ2-2; 10 nucleotides align to TRBD2. The germline V gene has CDR1 SGDLS and CDR2 YYNGEE. The CDR3 loop spans 18 amino acids. V dropped 4 bases and J dropped 7; count of bases not matched to a gene: 16. CDR3 region: CASSSTLAGEEWGGELFF. In DNA form, the CDR3 reads TGTGCCAGCAGCTCTACTCTAGCGGGAGAAGAATGGGGCGGGGAGCTGTTTTTT.

This chain joins TRBV18 and TRBJ1-1, with a possible D match to TRBD1 (6 bases). The ends were cut back, 3 bases at V and 3 bases at J, with 17 bases in the middle. The CDR3 runs 16 residues. Germline V gives CDR1 KGHSH, CDR2 LQKENI. The CDR3 region is CASSPIRGRVDTEAFF. CDR3 bases: TGTGCCAGCTCACCCATTCGGGGGCGAGTGGACACTGAAGCTTTCTTT.

This clonotype has more than one count but fewer than ten. The rearrangement uses TRBV29-1 and TRBJ1-2; possible D gene TRBD1, 5 bases. CDR3 length: 14 residues. Between the trimmed V and J ends, which lost 3 bases and 2 bases, there was a span of 13 bases. Germline lookup yields CDR1 SQVTM and CDR2 ANQGSEA. The CDR3 DNA sequence: TGCAGCGTTGATGGGGGGGTCGGGAACTATGGCTACACCTTC. This translates into CSVDGGVGNYGYTF.

In its sample, this clonotype was seen a few times. The gene calls are TRBV6-5 and TRBJ2-2; tentative D call: TRBD2 (5 bases). The CDR3 is 13 residues long. Trimming took off 2 bases at V and 5 bases at J, with 6 bases between the two ends. Germline CDR1 MNHEY, CDR2 SVGAGI. Here the CDR3 reads CASSYPGTGELFF. The CDR3 DNA is TGTGCCAGCAGTTACCCGGGGACCGGGGAGCTGTTTTTT.

The J gene is TRBJ1-1, the V gene TRBV10-3; D possibly corresponds to TRBD1 (5 bases). Germline V lookup: CDR1 ENHRY, CDR2 SYGVKD. The CDR3 extends over 15 amino acids. V was trimmed by 3 bases and J by 5 bases, leaving 16 bases between them. This CDR3 reads CAISDVLAGGTEAFF. The CDR3 DNA reads TGTGCCATCAGTGACGTCTTAGCTGGGGGGACTGAAGCTTTCTTT.

The V and J genes are TRBV20-1 and TRBJ2-1; D unclear. V was trimmed by 1 base and J by 8 bases, leaving 9 bases between them. CDR1 is DFQATT, CDR2 SNEGSKA, per germline (reference sequence). The CDR3 runs 12 residues. The CDR3 reads CSARGPWDEQFF. As DNA, the CDR3 is TGCAGTGCTAGAGGACCGTGGGATGAGCAGTTCTTC.